This entry features one T cell receptor (beta chain) sequence. Its antigen is undetermined. Since a much larger clone is just one base distant, this may be a read error. Germline CDR1 is MNHGY and CDR2 is SVAAGI. The CDR3 runs 14 residues. With V trimmed by 5 bases and J by 11 bases, 10 bases remained unmatched. The sample comes from a study of Graves' ophthalmopathy and Graves' hyperthyroidism. Findings and caveats of the study: Blood samples also showed most expanded thyroid clonotypes exceeding 0.001 frequency.

Ages of hyperthyroidism patients ran from 18 to 65, and their diagnoses were new, under 2 months' duration. Exclusion criteria comprised other autoimmune diseases, uncontrolled infections, pregnancy or lactation in patients. The authors amplified TCR beta CDR3 regions, and they did so from RNA transcripts for repertoire sequencing. The workflow started with a first-round RT-PCR run with HTBI primers and then moved on to a second-round multiplex PCR. Each CDR3 protein is one row after TCRdb ran MiXCR on the multiplex PCR reads. The repertoire holds over a million distinct CDR3 sequences, with about two fifths as singletons.

Sequenced sample: peripheral blood or thyroid tissue (not recorded which). The sequence was obtained from an adult man with Graves' hyperthyroidism. This sequence joins TRBV6-9 and TRBJ2-5, with 11 positions matching TRBD2. The CDR3 loop is CASSEASGRTTQYF. The CDR3 DNA is TGTGCCAGCAGTGAGGCTAGCGGGAGGACTACACAGTACTTC.